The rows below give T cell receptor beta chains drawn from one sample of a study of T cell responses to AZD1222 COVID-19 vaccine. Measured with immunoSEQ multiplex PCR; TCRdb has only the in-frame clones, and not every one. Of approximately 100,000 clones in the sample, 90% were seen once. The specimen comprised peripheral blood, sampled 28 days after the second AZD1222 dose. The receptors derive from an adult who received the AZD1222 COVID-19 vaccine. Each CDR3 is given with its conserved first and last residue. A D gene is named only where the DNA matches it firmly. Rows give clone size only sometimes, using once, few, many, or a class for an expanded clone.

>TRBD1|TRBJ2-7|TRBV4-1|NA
TGCGCCAGCTCCCCCGGGACAGGTTCCTACGAGCAGTACTTC
CASSPGTGSYEQYF
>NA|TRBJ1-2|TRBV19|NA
TGTGCCAGTAGGGACCCTAATAACTATGGCTACACCTTC
CASRDPNNYGYTF
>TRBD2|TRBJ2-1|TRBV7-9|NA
TGTGCCAGCAGCCCCAGGGACTACTACAATGAGCAGTTCTTC
CASSPRDYYNEQFF
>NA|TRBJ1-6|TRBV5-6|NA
TGTGCCAGCAGCTCACGATCAGCCTCCTATAATTCACCCCTCCACTTT
CASSSRSASYNSPLHF
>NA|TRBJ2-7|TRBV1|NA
TGCACCAGCAGCCAAGATATGGGGTACTCCTACGAGCAGTACTTC
CTSSQDMGYSYEQYF
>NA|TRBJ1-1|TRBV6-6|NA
TGTGCCAGCAGCACCATAGGGGGGTCTGAAGCTTTCTTT
CASSTIGGSEAFF
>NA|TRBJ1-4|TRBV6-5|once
TGTGCCAGCAGCCCCAGACAGAGTGGGGAAAAACTGTTTTTT
CASSPRQSGEKLFF
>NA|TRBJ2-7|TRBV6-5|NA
TGTGCCAGCAGCCCGCGGAGTATTACGGGGGAGCAGTACTTC
CASSPRSITGEQYF
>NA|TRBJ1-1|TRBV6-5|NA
TGTGCCAGCAGTCCCGACGGATCGAACACTGAAGCTTTCTTT
CASSPDGSNTEAFF
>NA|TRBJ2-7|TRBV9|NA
TGTGCCAGCAGCGTCGGGGGACCCTCCTACGAGCAGTACTTC
CASSVGGPSYEQYF
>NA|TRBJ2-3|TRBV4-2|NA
TGTGCCAGCAGCCAAGGATTACAGTACTCTAGCACAGATACGCAGTATTTT
CASSQGLQYSSTDTQYF
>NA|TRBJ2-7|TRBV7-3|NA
TGTGCCAGCAGCTTTCGGTCAGGGGAGGGCTACGAGCAGTACTTC
CASSFRSGEGYEQYF
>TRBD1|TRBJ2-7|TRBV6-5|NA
TGTGCCAGCAGTTCCGGGACAGGGGGATACGAGCAGTACTTC
CASSSGTGGYEQYF
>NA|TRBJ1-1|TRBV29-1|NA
TGCAGCGCTACCTCAGGCTTGAACACTGAAGCTTTCTTT
CSATSGLNTEAFF
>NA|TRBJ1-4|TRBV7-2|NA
TGTGCCAGCAGCCCCGGGACCGTAGATGAAAAACTGTTTTTT
CASSPGTVDEKLFF
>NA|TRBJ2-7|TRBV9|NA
TGTGCCAGCAGCGAGGGGATCGAGGGAAACCCCTACGAGCAGTACTTC
CASSEGIEGNPYEQYF
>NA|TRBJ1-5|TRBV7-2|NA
TGTGCCAGCAGCTCCGGGATGGGGGGGCTAAATCAGCCCCAGCATTTT
CASSSGMGGLNQPQHF
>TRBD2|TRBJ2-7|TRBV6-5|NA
TGTGCCAGCAGTTACCGGACTAGCGGAGACTACGAGCAGTACTTC
CASSYRTSGDYEQYF
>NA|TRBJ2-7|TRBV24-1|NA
TGTGCCACCAGTGAGAACACGGGTTTCGGGGCGTACTTC
CATSENTGFGAYF
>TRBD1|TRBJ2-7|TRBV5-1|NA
TGCGCCAGCAGCACAACAGGGGGATCCTACGAGCAGTACTTC
CASSTTGGSYEQYF
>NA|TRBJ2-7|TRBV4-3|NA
TGCGCCAGCAGCCAAGACCGTTCCGGGAACTCCTACGAGCAGTACTTC
CASSQDRSGNSYEQYF
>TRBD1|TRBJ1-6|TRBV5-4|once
TGTGCCAGCAGCTTGGGGGACAGGGTCTATAATTCACCCCTCCACTTT
CASSLGDRVYNSPLHF
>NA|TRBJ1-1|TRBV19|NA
TGTGCCAGTAGTATACCCACCTTTGGCACTGAAGCTTTCTTT
CASSIPTFGTEAFF
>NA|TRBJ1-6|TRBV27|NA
TGTGCCAGCAGTCCACAGGCCCAACCACTTAATTCACCCCTCCACTTT
CASSPQAQPLNSPLHF
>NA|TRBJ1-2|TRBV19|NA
TGTGCCAGTATTAATCCGGAGGCCGGATCTTCGCTGTATGGCTACACCTTC
CASINPEAGSSLYGYTF
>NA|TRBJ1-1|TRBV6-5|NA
TGTGCCAGCAGTTACGGGGACAAGGGGGACACTGAAGCTTTCTTT
CASSYGDKGDTEAFF